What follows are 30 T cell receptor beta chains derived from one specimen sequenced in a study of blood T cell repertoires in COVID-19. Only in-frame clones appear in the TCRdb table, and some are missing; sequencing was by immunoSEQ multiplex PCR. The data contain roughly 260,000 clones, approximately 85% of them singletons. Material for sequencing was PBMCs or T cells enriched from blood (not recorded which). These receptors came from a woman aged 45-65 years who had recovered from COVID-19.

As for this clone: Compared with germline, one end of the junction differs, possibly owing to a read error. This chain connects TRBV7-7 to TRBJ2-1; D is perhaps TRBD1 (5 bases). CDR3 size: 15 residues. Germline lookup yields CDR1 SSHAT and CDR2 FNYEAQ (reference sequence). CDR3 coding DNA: TGTGCTAGCAGCCGCGATTACGACAGCTACAATGAGCAGTTCTTC. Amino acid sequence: CASSRDYDSYNEQFF.

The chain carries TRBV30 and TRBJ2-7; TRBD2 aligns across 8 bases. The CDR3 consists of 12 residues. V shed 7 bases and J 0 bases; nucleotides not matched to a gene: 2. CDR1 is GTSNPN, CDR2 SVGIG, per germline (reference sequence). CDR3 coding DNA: TGTGCCTTTAGCGGGGACTCCTACGAGCAGTACTTC. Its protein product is CAFSGDSYEQYF.

The CDR3 region is CASIGGGIYGYTF. The DNA for the CDR3 is TGTGCCAGTATCGGAGGAGGGATCTATGGCTACACCTTC. The rearrangement uses TRBV19 and TRBJ1-2, with D hard to call. Germline CDR1 is LNHDA and CDR2 is SQIVND (reference sequence). V dropped 7 bases and J dropped 4 bases, with 13 bases sitting between them. The CDR3 length is 13 residues.

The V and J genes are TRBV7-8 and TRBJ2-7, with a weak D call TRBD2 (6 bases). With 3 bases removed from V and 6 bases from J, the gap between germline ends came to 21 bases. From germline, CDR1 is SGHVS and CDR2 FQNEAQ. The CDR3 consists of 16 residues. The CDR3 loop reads CASSFLGGGSFSEQYF. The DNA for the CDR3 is TGTGCCAGCAGCTTTTTGGGTGGAGGGTCATTCTCCGAGCAGTACTTC.

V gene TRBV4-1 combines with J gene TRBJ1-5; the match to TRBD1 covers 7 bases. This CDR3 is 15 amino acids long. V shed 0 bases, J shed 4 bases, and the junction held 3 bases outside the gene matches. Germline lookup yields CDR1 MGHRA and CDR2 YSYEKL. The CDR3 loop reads CASSQEDRNNQPQHF. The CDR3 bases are TGCGCCAGCAGCCAAGAGGACAGGAATAATCAGCCCCAGCATTTT.

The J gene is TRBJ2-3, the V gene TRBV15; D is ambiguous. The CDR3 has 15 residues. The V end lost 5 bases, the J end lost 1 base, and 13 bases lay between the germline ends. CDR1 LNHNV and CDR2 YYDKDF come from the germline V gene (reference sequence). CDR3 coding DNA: TGTGCCACCAGCTCCGGTCCCGATCGCACAGATACGCAGTATTTT. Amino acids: CATSSGPDRTDTQYF.

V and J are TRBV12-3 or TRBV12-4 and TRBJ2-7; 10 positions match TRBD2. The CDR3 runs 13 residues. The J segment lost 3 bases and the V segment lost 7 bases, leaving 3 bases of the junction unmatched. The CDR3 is CASTSGSIYEQYF. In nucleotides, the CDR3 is TGTGCCAGCACTAGCGGGAGTATCTACGAGCAGTACTTC.

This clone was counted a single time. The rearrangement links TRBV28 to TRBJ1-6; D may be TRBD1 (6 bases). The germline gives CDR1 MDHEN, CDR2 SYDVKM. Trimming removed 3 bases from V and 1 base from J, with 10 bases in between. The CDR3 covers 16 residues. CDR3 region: CASSFARGSYNSPLHF. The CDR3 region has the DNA TGTGCCAGCAGTTTCGCAAGGGGGTCCTATAATTCACCCCTCCACTTT.

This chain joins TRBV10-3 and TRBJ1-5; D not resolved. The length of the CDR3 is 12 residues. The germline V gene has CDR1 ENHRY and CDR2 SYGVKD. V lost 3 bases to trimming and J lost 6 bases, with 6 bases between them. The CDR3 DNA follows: TGTGCCATCAGTGATCATTTTCAGCCCCAGCATTTT. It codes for CAISDHFQPQHF.

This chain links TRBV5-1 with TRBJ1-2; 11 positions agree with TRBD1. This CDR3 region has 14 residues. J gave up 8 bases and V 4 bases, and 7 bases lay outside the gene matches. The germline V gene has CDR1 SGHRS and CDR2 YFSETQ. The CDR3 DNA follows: TGCGCCAGCAGCCACGGACAGGGGGCGCTGGGCTACACCTTC. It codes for CASSHGQGALGYTF.

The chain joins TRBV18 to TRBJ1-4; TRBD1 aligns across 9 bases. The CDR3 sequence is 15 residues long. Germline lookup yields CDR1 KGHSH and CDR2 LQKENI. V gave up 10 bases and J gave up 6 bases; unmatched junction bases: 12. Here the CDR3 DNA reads TGTGCCACCTCTTCTGAGGGACAGGGAGATGAAAAACTGTTTTTT. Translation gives CATSSEGQGDEKLFF.

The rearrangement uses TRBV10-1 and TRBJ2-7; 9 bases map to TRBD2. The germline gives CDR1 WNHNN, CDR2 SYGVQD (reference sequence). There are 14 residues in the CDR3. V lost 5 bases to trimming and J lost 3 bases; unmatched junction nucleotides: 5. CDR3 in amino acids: CASSLSGSNYEQYF. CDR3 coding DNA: TGCGCCAGCAGTCTTAGCGGGAGCAACTACGAGCAGTACTTC.

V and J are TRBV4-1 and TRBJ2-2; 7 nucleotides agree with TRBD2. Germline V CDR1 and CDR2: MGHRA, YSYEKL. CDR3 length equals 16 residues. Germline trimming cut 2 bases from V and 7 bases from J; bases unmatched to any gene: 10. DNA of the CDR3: TGCGCCAGCAGCCAATGGGGAAGCGGGATTGACGGGGAGCTGTTTTTT. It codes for CASSQWGSGIDGELFF.

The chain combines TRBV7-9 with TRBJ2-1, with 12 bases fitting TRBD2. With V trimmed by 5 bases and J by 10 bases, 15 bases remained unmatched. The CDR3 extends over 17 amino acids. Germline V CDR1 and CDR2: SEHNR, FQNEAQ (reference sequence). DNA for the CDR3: TGTGCCAGCAGCACCCGCCTTACTAGCGGGAGGACTGGAGAGCAGTTCTTC. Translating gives CASSTRLTSGRTGEQFF.

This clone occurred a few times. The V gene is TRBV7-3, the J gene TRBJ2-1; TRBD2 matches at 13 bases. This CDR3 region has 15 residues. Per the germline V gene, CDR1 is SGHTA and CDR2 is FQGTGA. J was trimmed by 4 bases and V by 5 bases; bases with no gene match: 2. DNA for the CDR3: TGTGCCAGCAGCCAACTAGCGGGAGGGTACAATGAGCAGTTCTTC. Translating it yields CASSQLAGGYNEQFF.

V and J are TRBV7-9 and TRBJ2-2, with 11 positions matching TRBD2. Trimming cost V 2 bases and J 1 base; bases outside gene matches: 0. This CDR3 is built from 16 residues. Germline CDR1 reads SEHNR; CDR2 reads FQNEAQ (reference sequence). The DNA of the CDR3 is TGTGCCAGCAGCTTAACTAGCGGGAGGAACACCGGGGAGCTGTTTTTT. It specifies CASSLTSGRNTGELFF.

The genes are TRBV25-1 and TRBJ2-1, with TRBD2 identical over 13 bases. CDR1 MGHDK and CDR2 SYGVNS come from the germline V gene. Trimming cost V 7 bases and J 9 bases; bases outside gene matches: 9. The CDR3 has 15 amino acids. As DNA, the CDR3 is TGTGCCAGCATGAAAACTAGCGGGAGGGCGAGTGAGCAGTTCTTC. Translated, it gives CASMKTSGRASEQFF.

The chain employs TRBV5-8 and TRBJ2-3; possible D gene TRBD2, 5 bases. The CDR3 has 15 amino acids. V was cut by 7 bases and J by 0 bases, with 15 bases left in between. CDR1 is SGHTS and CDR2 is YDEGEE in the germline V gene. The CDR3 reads CASGRRRYSTDTQYF. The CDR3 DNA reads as TGTGCCAGCGGAAGGAGGCGATATAGCACAGATACGCAGTATTTT.

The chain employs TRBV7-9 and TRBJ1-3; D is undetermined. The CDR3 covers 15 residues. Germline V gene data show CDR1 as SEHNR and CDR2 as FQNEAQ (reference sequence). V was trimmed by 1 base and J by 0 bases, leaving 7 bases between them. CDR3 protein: CASSLVVISGNTIYF. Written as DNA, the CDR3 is TGTGCCAGCAGCTTAGTAGTCATCTCTGGAAACACCATATATTTT.

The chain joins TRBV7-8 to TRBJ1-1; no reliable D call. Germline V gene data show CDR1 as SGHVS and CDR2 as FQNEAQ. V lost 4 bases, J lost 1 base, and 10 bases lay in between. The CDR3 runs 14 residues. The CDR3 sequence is CASSSQQSNTEAFF. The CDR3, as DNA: TGTGCCAGCAGCTCACAGCAATCGAACACTGAAGCTTTCTTT.

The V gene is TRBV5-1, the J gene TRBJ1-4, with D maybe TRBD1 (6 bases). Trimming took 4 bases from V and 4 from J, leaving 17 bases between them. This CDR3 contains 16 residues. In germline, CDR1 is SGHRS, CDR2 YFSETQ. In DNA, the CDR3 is TGCGCCAGCAGCATTCTCCCGCAGGGGCGTAATGAAAAACTGTTTTTT. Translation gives CASSILPQGRNEKLFF.

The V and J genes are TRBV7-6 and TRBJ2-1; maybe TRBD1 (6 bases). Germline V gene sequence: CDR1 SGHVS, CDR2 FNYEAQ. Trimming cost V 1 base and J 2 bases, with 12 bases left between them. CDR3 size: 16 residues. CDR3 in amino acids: CASSLELDSPYNEQFF. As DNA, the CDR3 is TGTGCCAGCAGCTTAGAACTGGACAGCCCCTACAATGAGCAGTTCTTC. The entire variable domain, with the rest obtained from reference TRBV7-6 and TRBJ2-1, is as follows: GAGVSQSPRYKVTKRGQDVALRCDPISGHVSLYWYRQALGQGPEFLTYFNYEAQQDKSGLPNDRFSAERPEGSISTLTIQRTEQRDSAMYRCASSLELDSPYNEQFFGPGTRLTVL.

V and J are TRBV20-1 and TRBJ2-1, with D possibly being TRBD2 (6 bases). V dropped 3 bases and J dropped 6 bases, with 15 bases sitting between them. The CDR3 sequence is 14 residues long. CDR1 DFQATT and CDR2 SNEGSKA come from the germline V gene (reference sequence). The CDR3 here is CSASGTREINEQFF. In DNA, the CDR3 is TGCAGTGCTAGTGGGACTCGTGAAATCAATGAGCAGTTCTTC.

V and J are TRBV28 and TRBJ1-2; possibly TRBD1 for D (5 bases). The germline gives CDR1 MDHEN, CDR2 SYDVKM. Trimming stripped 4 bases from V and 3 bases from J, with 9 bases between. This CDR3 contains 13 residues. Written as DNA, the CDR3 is TGTGCCAGCAGTTCCACGACAGACTATGGCTACACCTTC. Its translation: CASSSTTDYGYTF.

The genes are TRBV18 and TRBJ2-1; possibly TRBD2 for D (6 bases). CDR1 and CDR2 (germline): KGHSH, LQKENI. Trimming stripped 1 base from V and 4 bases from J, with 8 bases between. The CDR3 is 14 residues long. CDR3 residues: CASSPRRGYNEQFF. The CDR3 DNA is TGTGCCAGCTCACCACGGCGGGGATACAATGAGCAGTTCTTC.

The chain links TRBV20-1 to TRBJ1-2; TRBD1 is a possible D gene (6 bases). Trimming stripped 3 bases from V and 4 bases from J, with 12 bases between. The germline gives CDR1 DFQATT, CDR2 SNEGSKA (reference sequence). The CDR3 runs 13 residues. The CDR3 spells CSASTRGGYGYTF. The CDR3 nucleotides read TGCAGTGCTAGTACCAGGGGCGGCTATGGCTACACCTTC.

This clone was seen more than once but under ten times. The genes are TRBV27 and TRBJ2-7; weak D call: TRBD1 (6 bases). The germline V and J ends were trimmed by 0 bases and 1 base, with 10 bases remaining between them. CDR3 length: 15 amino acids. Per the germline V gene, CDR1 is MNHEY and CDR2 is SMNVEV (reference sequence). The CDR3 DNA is TGTGCCAGCAGTTTATCGCGACAGGCTTCCTACGAGCAGTACTTC. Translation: CASSLSRQASYEQYF.

CDR3 region: CASSSGQGFNYGYTF. The CDR3 coding sequence is TGTGCCAGTAGTTCGGGACAGGGATTCAACTATGGCTACACCTTC. The chain carries TRBV19 and TRBJ1-2, with TRBD1 matching over 9 bases. This CDR3 has 15 amino acids. J gave up 2 bases and V 5 bases, and 6 bases lay outside the gene matches. Germline V gene lookup returns CDR1 LNHDA and CDR2 SQIVND (reference sequence).

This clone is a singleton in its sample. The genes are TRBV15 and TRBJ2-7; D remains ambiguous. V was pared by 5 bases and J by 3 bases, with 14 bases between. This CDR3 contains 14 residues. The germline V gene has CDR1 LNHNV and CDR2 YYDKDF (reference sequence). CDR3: CATSPRPPGYEQYF. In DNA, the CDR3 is TGTGCCACCAGCCCACGACCCCCGGGCTACGAGCAGTACTTC.

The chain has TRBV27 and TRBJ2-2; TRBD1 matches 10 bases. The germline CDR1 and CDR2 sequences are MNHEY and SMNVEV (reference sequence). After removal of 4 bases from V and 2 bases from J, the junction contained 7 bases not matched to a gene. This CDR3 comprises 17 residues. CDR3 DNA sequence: TGTGCCAGCAGTTGGGACAGGGGTTCGATTAACACCGGGGAGCTGTTTTTT. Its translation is CASSWDRGSINTGELFF.